This entry describes one TCR beta chain. The sample belongs to a study of shared clonotypes between healthy human individuals. Between the trimmed V and J ends, which lost 0 bases and 3 bases, there was a span of 11 bases. The CDR3 totals 15 residues. Germline CDR1 and CDR2: LNHNV and YYDKDF (reference sequence). At the deep level, the assay was run. Sequencing was performed with immunoSEQ multiplex PCR; in TCRdb, only in-frame clones are kept and a portion is missing. The table has over 950,000 clones, about 72% seen once. Researchers partitioned CD4+ cells into CD45RA+ naive and CD45RA-negative memory subsets.

The specimen was memory CD4+ T cells from PBMCs. Regarding subset: CD45RA-negative fraction. The rearrangement uses TRBV15 and TRBJ1-2, with D unresolved. The receptor was derived from a man between 18 and 35 years old in good health. Some clones in this sample may be carry-over from other donors' samples. The CDR3 nucleotides are TGTGCCACCAGCAGAGATGGTTTGGACTACTATGGCTACACCTTC. This encodes CATSRDGLDYYGYTF.